What follows describes a single T cell receptor beta chain. There is no known antigen for this receptor. Base-call qualities are not available, and no considerably larger clone is one nucleotide away. Library prep was done by the immunoSEQ multiplex PCR assay. For the multiplex PCR, a mixture combining 60 forward primers for TCR Vbeta segments and 13 reverse primers for TCR Jbeta segments was used. The CDR3 region of rearranged TCR beta genes was amplified from genomic DNA with a multiplex PCR assay. The Illumina HiSeq System was used to sequence the amplified TCR beta libraries as 87-base-pair reads. Regarding the original processing steps: Across the 666 repertoires, a later analysis counted roughly 84 million unique TCR beta chains, approximately 10 million of which were shared by at least two donors. Raw reads were error-corrected and collapsed into unique sequences by a nearest-neighbor algorithm in which closely related sequences were merged to remove PCR and sequencing errors. V, D and J gene segments were assigned by aligning CDR3 sequences to IMGT reference sequences. Each retained sequence needed at least a six-nucleotide match to both a V gene segment and a J gene segment. Rearrangements were classified as productive when the CDR3 lacked stop codons and remained in frame with V and J, and all other rearrangements were classified as non-productive. Following IMGT convention, CDR3 was defined as the stretch from the second conserved V-encoded cysteine to the conserved J-encoded phenylalanine. Sequences without an unambiguous match to a single V gene segment were excluded from the earlier analysis of about 640 of the donors. In an earlier analysis of 587 of the donors, V segments were called functional above 56.7% productive rearrangements and were called segregating when the between-donor standard deviation exceeded 5%. A statistical classification framework was built to diagnose cytomegalovirus status from the catalog of TCR beta chain sequences. In a later analysis, V and J genes were assigned by comparing TCR nucleotide sequences against IMGT/GENE-DB human TR gene sequences. A later analysis assigned CDR3 sequences and most-parsimonious VDJ recombination scenarios with the TCRdist pipeline. In a later analysis, every TCR beta chain was defined by the combination of its CDR3 amino acid sequence and its V-gene family, and reads without a unique V-gene family were dropped. A later analysis removed 592 highly shared, low-generation-probability nucleotide sequences to deal with suspected cross-contamination and a sequencing artifact. In a later analysis, a clonal expansion index for each public chain was calculated from normalized within-repertoire ranks of inferred template counts. In a later analysis, generation probabilities were computed using a VDJ recombination model fitted to out-of-frame rearrangements, and the results were checked against IGoR. In a later analysis, hypergeometric tests were used to score TCR-TCR, TCR-HLA and TCR-CMV co-occurrence, with a repertoire-size bias correction applied to TCR pairs. A later analysis estimated false discovery rates by permuting HLA or CMV assignments 20 times. A later analysis grouped co-occurring TCRs with DBSCAN, adding TCRdist sequence similarity when clustering within HLA-allele-positive subsets. Co-occurrence clustering excluded repertoires with fewer than 30,000 or more than 120,000 public chains, plus five with anomalous nucleotide sharing. This is the immuneACCESS table as TCRdb keeps it, with only in-frame sequences that have V and J called. A part of the clones is gone; compared with another copy, unresolved V genes explain less than half, and the rest is unexplained. The V and J calls and the clone size are those of that table, but D and trimming were determined from the DNA. The sample contains about 140,000 clones, 75% to 80% of them found a single time. The top ten hold about 2.2% of the sample.

In total, approximately 700 healthy bone marrow donors made up the cohort. Cohort members were all nominally healthy when sampled, although unrecorded immune exposures were likely present. The donor tested CMV seropositive, placing the donor among the 290 or so seropositive members of the cohort. Every donor gave a peripheral blood sample, and the peripheral blood mononuclear cells from that sample were used for TCR beta sequencing. The Qiagen DNeasy Blood Extraction Kit was used to extract genomic DNA from the blood cell samples. This record belongs to a study of cytomegalovirus exposure and HLA in healthy donors (dated by TCRdb to 2016 to 2017). Describing the broader study: According to an earlier analysis of 587 of the donors, about 190 million T cells yielded some 120 million unique TCR beta sequences and 276 Gb of sequence data. Among the roughly 410 genotyped donors, around 81% belonged to the genetic ancestry cluster associated with self-reported Caucasian donors. An early release covering roughly 640 HLA-typed donors comprised 250 to 350 gigabases of sequencing data and tens of millions of unique TCR sequences. HLA typing included class I and class II loci at four-digit resolution. Every discovery cohort repertoire had been produced on one sequencing platform. The number of typed donors differed by locus: about 620-640 for A, B, C, DRB1 and DQB1; 500 to 550 for DQA1; 600 to 610 for DPA1; and 400 to 480 for DPB1. Besides the first cohort of approximately 710 subjects, a separate validation cohort made up of about 120 different subjects was used. An earlier analysis of several hundred of the donors applied high-throughput TCR beta sequencing to assess whether each TCR beta V gene segment acted as functional or pseudogenic. Rather than using new phenotypic data, the later analysis identified candidate immune exposures from TCR beta sequences and from how often those sequences occurred across donors. To predict cytomegalovirus infection status, the study brought together high-throughput TCR immunosequencing, statistical association of individual TCRs with disease status, and machine learning. Alongside the repertoire data, information on donor age, sex, ethnicity and CMV serostatus was compiled. In a later genetic analysis, genome-wide SNP genotypes for about three fifths of the roughly 670 donors were used, and that subset was treated as a discovery cohort. Among a few hundred genotyped donors of the cohort, an average of approximately 250,000 unique TCR beta nucleotide sequences were sequenced per donor, roughly 20% of them non-productive. The T cell repertoires of 666 subjects were profiled by immunosequencing and related to cytomegalovirus serostatus. Several DR-DQ haplotypes were treated as single units for association and clustering because of strong linkage in the cohort. A later analysis re-examined previously published TCR beta repertoires from more than 600 donors and added high-resolution HLA genotyping to investigate patterns of TCR occurrence. The study aimed to test whether cataloging public T cell receptors could reveal signatures of past pathogen exposure. Study-wide conclusions, independent of this receptor: The study listed approximately 150 TCR beta chains as associated with cytomegalovirus. In a later analysis, the rate of TCR association differed among HLA loci, with DRB1 alleles having the most associated TCRs and HLA-C alleles having the fewest. The cohort was sequenced for TCR beta chains only, and without alpha or paired-chain data the features that could be detected were limited. A group of highly shared sequence variants was considered likely to be a technical artifact of the sequencing pipeline. A later genetic analysis reported fewer N-insertions in productive TCRs among donors in an Asian-associated ancestry cluster than the roughly 700-donor mean. Assigning TCR associations to individual alleles was difficult when HLA alleles, especially DR and DQ, strongly co-occurred. The 87-base-pair reads could not distinguish some IMGT-functional V segments, including TRBV6-2 and TRBV6-3, so those segments were excluded. Correlated functional status among segregating V segments might be attributable to linkage disequilibrium, but an unknown experimental factor could not be ruled out. Three of the identified cytomegalovirus-associated TCR beta chains were confirmed in vitro to be specific for cytomegalovirus antigens. Because counts were too low, roughly 16 rarely observed V segments, including chromosome 9 orphons, were excluded from the earlier analysis of some 590 of the donors. Because some donors lacked HLA typing at each locus, the association tests relied only on the typed subset. The authors suggested that the approach could potentially be generalized to other disease states and immunological phenotypes. A further reported finding was that TCR beta sequences accurately predicted the HLA-A and HLA-B alleles for most subjects in the first cohort. Presence/absence analyses assumed roughly uniform sequencing depth across donors, an assumption that may not hold. Most CMV-associated TCR beta chains appeared to be HLA-restricted in a later analysis, and the HLA associations seemed to be driven largely by CMV exposure. An association between a missense DCLRE1C variant and V-gene and J-gene trimming of TCR beta chains was found in a later genetic analysis and replicated in an independent cohort. The classifier was reported to diagnose cytomegalovirus status with high specificity and sensitivity in both the original and validation cohorts. While some public TCRs were present in many individuals, most TCR sequences turned up only very rarely across donors. At a false discovery rate of 0.05, a later analysis linked 15,000 to 20,000 TCR beta sequences to specific HLA alleles. CMV serostatus was the only immune exposure information available for the cohort. Several of the top co-occurrence clusters appeared to be linked to parvovirus B19, influenza, CMV and Epstein-Barr virus, according to a later analysis. In an earlier analysis of some 500 of the donors, most TCR beta V segments were observed in productive rearrangements about 87% or about 30% of the time, broadly matching IMGT annotations. In a later analysis, HLA-associated TCR beta chains showed more clonal expansion and lower generation probabilities than non-associated chains that were equally common.

Germline trimming amounts to 7 bases on V and 3 bases on J, with 12 as the count of junction bases outside the gene matches. The CDR3 has 17 amino acids, counting the end cysteine and phenylalanine. Just CDR3 DNA is preserved here, 51 bases in frame from base 1. CDR1 MDHEN and CDR2 SYDVKM are derived from the germline V gene. Sequenced input: PBMCs. The clonotype originates from a woman between 18 and 29 years old in good health and CMV-seropositive. This receptor chain uses TRBV28 and TRBJ1-5, with 10 middle bases fitting TRBD1. The DNA sequence is TGTGCCAGCAACCGGGACAGGGGAACCTTACCCAATCAGCCCCAGCATTTT. This translates into CASNRDRGTLPNQPQHF.